What follows are 10 T cell receptor beta chains derived from one specimen sequenced in a study of cytomegalovirus exposure and HLA in healthy donors. This PCR relied on a set of 60 Vbeta primers and 13 Jbeta primers. Repertoires were generated with immunoSEQ multiplex PCR, while TCRdb's copy carries only in-frame clones and drops some. Seen here are around 220,000 clones, over 60% observed once, and the top ten hold around 1.8%. The material sequenced was PBMCs. The receptors here all came from a man in his late teens or twenties in good health and CMV-seronegative.

This chain uses TRBV19 with TRBJ1-5, with D possibly being TRBD1 (5 bases). This CDR3 comprises 15 residues. The germline V and J ends were trimmed by 3 bases and 2 bases, with 11 bases remaining between them. The germline CDR1 and CDR2 sequences are LNHDA and SQIVND (reference sequence). In DNA form, the CDR3 reads TGTGCCAGTAGTATTATTCAGGGCCGCAATCAGCCCCAGCATTTT. Amino acid sequence: CASSIIQGRNQPQHF.

The gene calls are TRBV2 and TRBJ2-1; 11 bases match TRBD1. There are 15 residues in the CDR3. The J segment lost 7 bases and the V segment lost 5 bases, leaving 7 bases of the junction unmatched. Germline V CDR1 and CDR2: SNHLY, FYNNEI. CDR3 in amino acids: CASSSGQGVGNEQFF. In DNA form, the CDR3 reads TGTGCCAGCAGTTCGGGACAGGGGGTCGGTAATGAGCAGTTCTTC.

This clone was picked up a small number of times. The genes are TRBV25-1 and TRBJ1-1, with 7 bases identical to TRBD1. CDR1 MGHDK and CDR2 SYGVNS come from the germline V gene. The V and J ends lost 4 bases and 7 bases, in that order; junction bases with no gene match: 9. The CDR3 runs to 14 residues. This CDR3 is CASSADRVVSEAFF. The CDR3 DNA is TGTGCCAGCAGTGCTGACAGGGTAGTGAGTGAAGCTTTCTTT. Filled out from reference TRBV25-1 and TRBJ1-1, the complete variable domain reads EADIYQTPRYLVIGTGKKITLECSQTMGHDKMYWYQQDPGMELHLIHYSYGVNSTEKGDLSSESTVSRIRTEHFPLTLESARPSHTSQYLCASSADRVVSEAFFGQGTRLTVV.

The chain is built from TRBV6-1 and TRBJ2-5, with 7 bases identical to TRBD1. The J call may be faulty, since TRBJ2-7 better matches the DNA end. The germline gives CDR1 MNHNS, CDR2 SASEGT. The length of the CDR3 is 14 residues. CDR3 coding DNA: TGTGCCAGCAGTGTACAGGGGAACTCCTACGAGCAGTACTTC. Residues: CASSVQGNSYEQYF.

The rearrangement joins TRBV9 to TRBJ2-1, with D tentatively TRBD1 (6 bases). The V end lost 2 bases, the J end lost 4 bases, and 10 bases lay between the germline ends. CDR1 is SGDLS, CDR2 YYNGEE, per germline. This CDR3 has 14 amino acids. The CDR3 region has the DNA TGTGCCAGCAGCGTCTATGGGACATACAATGAGCAGTTCTTC. Protein product: CASSVYGTYNEQFF.

This rearrangement joins TRBV7-3 to TRBJ1-1; D not resolved. CDR3 length: 13 amino acids. Germline V gene sequence: CDR1 SGHTA, CDR2 FQGTGA. The ends were cut back, 5 bases at V and 8 bases at J, with 15 bases in the middle. The CDR3 is CASSPTSRGEAFF. In nucleotides, the CDR3 is TGTGCCAGCAGCCCCACCTCGAGAGGGGAAGCTTTCTTT.

The chain couples TRBV29-1 to TRBJ1-6; D is undetermined. Trimming removed 8 bases at V and 0 bases at J, with 17 bases between. The germline V gene has CDR1 SQVTM and CDR2 ANQGSEA. This CDR3 comprises 16 residues. This CDR3 reads CSPKRLESSYNSPLHF. The CDR3 DNA reads as TGCAGCCCCAAACGACTCGAGAGCTCCTATAATTCACCCCTCCACTTT.

The chain recombines TRBV5-1 with TRBJ1-1; D unclear. Germline V gives CDR1 SGHRS, CDR2 YFSETQ. The CDR3 length is 15 residues. Trimming removed 0 bases at V and 1 base at J, with 10 bases between. The CDR3 sequence: CASSLVAGTNTEAFF. The CDR3 DNA is TGCGCCAGCAGCTTGGTTGCGGGCACGAACACTGAAGCTTTCTTT.

The chain carries TRBV5-5 and TRBJ1-4; 8 nucleotides line up with TRBD1. The germline V gene encodes CDR1 SGHKS and CDR2 YYEKEE (reference sequence). V dropped 3 bases and J dropped 2; count of bases not matched to a gene: 9. The CDR3 is 17 residues long. DNA of the CDR3: TGTGCCAGCAGCTCCGGGACAGGAGTACGGACTAATGAAAAACTGTTTTTT. Translation: CASSSGTGVRTNEKLFF.

This chain links TRBV13 with TRBJ2-5; 10 bases are a match to TRBD2. The assigned J gene may be wrong: the sequence end matches TRBJ2-7 better. The germline gives CDR1 PRHDT, CDR2 FYEKMQ (reference sequence). The CDR3 runs 15 residues. CDR3 amino acids: CASSLGEREGHEQYF. For the CDR3, the DNA is TGTGCCAGCAGCTTAGGGGAGCGGGAGGGCCACGAGCAGTACTTC.